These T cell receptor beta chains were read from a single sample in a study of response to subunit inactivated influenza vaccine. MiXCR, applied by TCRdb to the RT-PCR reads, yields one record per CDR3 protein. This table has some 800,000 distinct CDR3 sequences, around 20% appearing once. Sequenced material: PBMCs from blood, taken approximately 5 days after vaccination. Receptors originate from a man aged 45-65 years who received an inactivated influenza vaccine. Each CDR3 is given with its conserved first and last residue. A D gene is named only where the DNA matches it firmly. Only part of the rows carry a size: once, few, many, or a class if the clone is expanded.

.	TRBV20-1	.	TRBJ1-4	CSAQGLNEKLFF	TGCAGTGCTCAAGGTCTGAATGAAAAACTGTTTTTT
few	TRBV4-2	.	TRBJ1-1	CASSQVRHNLNTEAFF	TGTGCCAGCAGCCAAGTTAGACACAACTTGAACACTGAAGCTTTCTTT
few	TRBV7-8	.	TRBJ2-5	CASSFSLKETQYF	TGTGCCAGCAGCTTCTCCCTAAAAGAGACCCAGTACTTC
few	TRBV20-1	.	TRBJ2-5	CSAREGLVLQTQYF	TGCAGTGCTAGAGAGGGGCTAGTGCTGCAGACCCAGTACTTC
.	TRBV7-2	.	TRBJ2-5	CASSWDNQETQYF	TGTGCCAGCAGCTGGGACAACCAAGAGACCCAGTACTTC
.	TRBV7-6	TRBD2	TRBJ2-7	CASSWLASGSSEQYF	TGTGCCAGCAGCTGGTTAGCGAGCGGGAGTAGCGAGCAGTACTTC
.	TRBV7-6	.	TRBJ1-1	CASSLRVMNTEAFF	TGTGCCAGCAGCTTAAGGGTCATGAACACTGAAGCTTTCTTT
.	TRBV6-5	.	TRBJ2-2	CASSYGQFTGELFF	TGTGCCAGCAGTTACGGTCAGTTCACCGGGGAGCTGTTTTTT
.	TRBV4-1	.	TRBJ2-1	CASSPLTASYNEQFF	TGCGCCAGCAGTCCTCTTACAGCTTCCTACAATGAGCAGTTCTTC
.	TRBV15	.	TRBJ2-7	CATSREWPTRDEQYF	TGTGCCACCAGCAGAGAATGGCCGACTCGGGACGAGCAGTACTTC
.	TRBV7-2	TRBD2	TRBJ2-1	CASSPSTSGGRFF	TGTGCCAGCAGCCCCTCGACTAGCGGGGGGAGGTTCTTC
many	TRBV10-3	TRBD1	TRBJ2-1	CAIRDGTGANEQFF	TGTGCCATCAGGGACGGGACAGGGGCCAATGAGCAGTTCTTC
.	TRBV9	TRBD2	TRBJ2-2	CASSVESGSRTGELFF	TGTGCCAGCAGCGTAGAAAGCGGGAGTCGGACCGGGGAGCTGTTTTTT
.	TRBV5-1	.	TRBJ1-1	CASSLAWAGNTEAFF	TGCGCCAGCAGCTTGGCCTGGGCGGGGAACACTGAAGCTTTCTTT
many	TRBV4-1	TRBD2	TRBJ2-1	CASSQIGVNRGGLHNEQFF	TGCGCCAGCAGCCAAATAGGGGTTAACCGGGGGGGACTACACAATGAGCAGTTCTTC
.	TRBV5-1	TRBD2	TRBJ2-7	CASSYGSSGGDYEQYF	TGCGCCAGCAGCTACGGTTCTAGCGGGGGAGACTACGAGCAGTACTTC
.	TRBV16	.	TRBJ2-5	CASSHRDLADQETQYF	TGTGCCAGCAGTCACCGGGACCTGGCGGACCAAGAGACCCAGTACTTC
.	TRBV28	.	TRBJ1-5	CASASNQPQHF	TGTGCCTCGGCTAGCAATCAGCCCCAGCATTTT
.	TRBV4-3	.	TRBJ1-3	CASSQDALAGNTIYF	TGCGCCAGCAGCCAAGACGCCCTTGCTGGAAACACCATATATTTT
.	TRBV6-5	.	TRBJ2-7	CASTFRGYEQYF	TGTGCCAGCACCTTTAGGGGCTACGAGCAGTACTTC
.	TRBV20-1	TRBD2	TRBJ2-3	CSARAQAHSGLAASTDTQYF	TGCAGTGCTAGAGCCCAGGCCCACTCGGGACTAGCGGCAAGCACAGATACGCAGTATTTT
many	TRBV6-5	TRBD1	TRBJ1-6	CASSYMTGRSPLHF	TGTGCCAGCAGTTACATGACAGGGAGGTCACCCCTCCACTTT
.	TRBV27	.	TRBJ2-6	CASSPAGGSGANVLTF	TGTGCCAGCAGTCCCGCCGGCGGCTCTGGGGCCAACGTCCTGACTTTC
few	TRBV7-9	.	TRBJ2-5	CASQDFQETQYF	TGTGCCAGCCAGGACTTTCAAGAGACCCAGTACTTC
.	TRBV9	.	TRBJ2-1	CASSVGLPGGNEQFF	TGTGCCAGCAGCGTAGGTCTTCCTGGGGGCAATGAGCAGTTCTTC
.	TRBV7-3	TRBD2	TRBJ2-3	CASSSLPRTSGRGTDTQYF	TGTGCCAGCAGCTCCCTCCCCCGGACTAGCGGGAGGGGCACAGATACGCAGTATTTT
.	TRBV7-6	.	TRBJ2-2	CASSLNPGDTGELFF	TGTGCCAGCAGCTTAAACCCCGGGGACACCGGGGAGCTGTTTTTT
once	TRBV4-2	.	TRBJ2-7	CASSQAGRLSYEQYF	TGTGCCAGCAGCCAAGCGGGGAGGCTCTCCTACGAGCAGTACTTC
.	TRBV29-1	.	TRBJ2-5	CSVGGTGSQETQYF	TGCAGCGTGGGGGGGACAGGTAGCCAAGAGACCCAGTACTTC
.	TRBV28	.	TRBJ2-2	CASSFAGQNTGELFF	TGTGCCAGCAGTTTTGCGGGTCAGAACACCGGGGAGCTGTTTTTT
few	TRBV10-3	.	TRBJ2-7	CAIMAGDYEQYF	TGTGCCATCATGGCAGGGGACTACGAGCAGTACTTC
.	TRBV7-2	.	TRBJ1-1	CASSLWVMNTEAFF	TGTGCCAGCAGCCTGTGGGTAATGAACACTGAAGCTTTCTTT
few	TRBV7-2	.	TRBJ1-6	CASSLHRFNSPLHF	TGTGCCAGCAGCTTACACAGGTTTAATTCACCCCTCCACTTT
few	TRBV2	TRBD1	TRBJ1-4	CASRKTGGGEKLFF	TGTGCCAGCAGGAAAACAGGGGGCGGTGAAAAACTGTTTTTT
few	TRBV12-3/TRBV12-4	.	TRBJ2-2	CASSPRRQPTGELFF	TGTGCCAGCAGCCCCAGGAGACAGCCCACCGGGGAGCTGTTTTTT
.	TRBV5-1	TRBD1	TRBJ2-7	CASSTGQGPLGEQYF	TGCGCCAGCAGCACCGGACAGGGACCCCTTGGGGAGCAGTACTTC
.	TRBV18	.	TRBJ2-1	CASEMTGSYNEQFF	TGTGCCAGCGAGATGACAGGCTCCTACAATGAGCAGTTCTTC
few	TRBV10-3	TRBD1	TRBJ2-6	CAITGQGALSGANVLTF	TGTGCCATTACGGGACAGGGGGCTCTGTCTGGGGCCAACGTCCTGACTTTC
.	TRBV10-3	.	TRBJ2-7	CAISDPRTNVGYEQYF	TGTGCCATCAGTGACCCTAGGACAAACGTGGGCTACGAGCAGTACTTC
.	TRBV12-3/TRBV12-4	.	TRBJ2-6	CASSLPASGANVLTF	TGTGCCAGCAGTTTACCCGCTTCTGGGGCCAACGTCCTGACTTTC
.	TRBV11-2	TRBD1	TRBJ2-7	CASSLVTGTGLYEQYF	TGTGCCAGCAGCTTAGTTACAGGGACAGGGTTGTACGAGCAGTACTTC
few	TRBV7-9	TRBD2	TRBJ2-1	CASSFSGGDNEQFF	TGTGCCAGCAGCTTTAGCGGGGGGGACAATGAGCAGTTCTTC
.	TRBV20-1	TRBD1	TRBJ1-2	CSATAAGTGGIIASGYTF	TGCAGTGCTACTGCCGCGGGGACAGGGGGAATAATAGCATCGGGCTACACCTTC
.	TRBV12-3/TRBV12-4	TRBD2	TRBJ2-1	CASSQLAGNYNEQFF	TGTGCCAGCAGTCAACTAGCGGGGAATTACAATGAGCAGTTCTTC
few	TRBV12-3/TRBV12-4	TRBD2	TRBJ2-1	CASTAGTSSDVQFF	TGTGCCAGCACAGCCGGGACTAGCAGCGATGTGCAGTTCTTC
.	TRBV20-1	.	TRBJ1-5	CSLKGRTSNQPQHF	TGCAGCCTAAAGGGCCGGACAAGCAATCAGCCCCAGCATTTT
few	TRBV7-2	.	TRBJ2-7	CASSISYRGSYEQYF	TGTGCCAGCAGCATTAGTTATCGGGGATCCTACGAGCAGTACTTC